One and the same sample provided the 20 T cell receptor beta chains below, sequenced in a study of T cells in Graves' hyperthyroidism and ophthalmopathy. The CDR3 regions of TCR beta were amplified from RNA transcripts. HTBI primers were used for first-round RT-PCR of the TCR CDR3. MiXCR was run by TCRdb on the multiplex PCR reads, yielding one entry per CDR3 protein. The table includes a few hundred thousand distinct CDR3 sequences, less than 20% detected once. The source material was blood. The source is a man in his late teens or twenties with Graves' ophthalmopathy.

There are many counts of this clonotype. V gene TRBV11-2 combines with J gene TRBJ2-2; D remains ambiguous. The CDR3 runs to 11 residues. Trimming removed 7 bases from V and 8 bases from J, with 8 bases in between. Germline V gives CDR1 SGHAT, CDR2 FQNNGV. CDR3: CASTFSGELFF. In nucleotides, the CDR3 is TGTGCCAGCACCTTCTCTGGGGAGCTGTTTTTT.

This clonotype showed up just a few times. J is TRBJ1-6 and V is TRBV28; weak D call: TRBD1 (5 bases). The CDR3 consists of 15 residues. The V end lost 3 bases, the J end lost 10 bases, and 16 bases lay between the germline ends. Per germline, CDR1 MDHEN and CDR2 SYDVKM. The CDR3 reads CASSFYTWDVSPLHF. The CDR3 nucleotides read TGTGCCAGCAGTTTTTACACTTGGGACGTCTCACCCCTCCACTTT.

This clonotype was counted many times. The CDR3 sequence is CASSLEGLRGTGELFF. The CDR3 coding sequence is TGCGCCAGCAGCTTGGAAGGGCTCAGAGGGACCGGGGAGCTGTTTTTT. V usage is TRBV5-1 and J usage is TRBJ2-2, with D possibly being TRBD2 (5 bases). Germline lookup yields CDR1 SGHRS and CDR2 YFSETQ. V gave up 0 bases and J gave up 5 bases, with 14 bases separating them. The CDR3 covers 16 residues.

The V gene is TRBV15, the J gene TRBJ2-1; 8 bases map to TRBD2. The V gene's germline CDR1 is LNHNV and CDR2 YYDKDF (reference sequence). Germline trimming cut 6 bases from V and 8 bases from J; bases unmatched to any gene: 12. The CDR3 is made up of 15 amino acids. As DNA, the CDR3 is TGTGCCACCAGGGTCCCGGGAGGGCCCGGCCATGAGCAGTTCTTC. This encodes CATRVPGGPGHEQFF.

The sample holds many counts of this clonotype. J is TRBJ1-2 and V is TRBV13, with D possibly matching TRBD1 (5 bases). Trimming removed 1 base from V and 8 bases from J, with 14 bases in between. The CDR3 is 14 residues long. Germline lookup yields CDR1 PRHDT and CDR2 FYEKMQ (reference sequence). The CDR3 loop reads CASSLDRGPGGYTF. CDR3 bases: TGTGCCAGCAGCTTAGATCGGGGACCGGGGGGCTACACCTTC.

The table lists this clonotype with a few counts. This rearrangement joins TRBV7-2 to TRBJ2-1; 8 bases match TRBD1. Germline values: CDR1 SGHTA, CDR2 FQGNSA. This CDR3 has 18 amino acids. J gave up 6 bases and V 1 base, and 14 bases lay outside the gene matches. This CDR3 is CASSLGPSGTGYRNEQFF. The CDR3 DNA reads as TGTGCCAGCAGCTTAGGCCCCTCCGGGACAGGCTACCGCAATGAGCAGTTCTTC.

This clonotype occurred many times. The gene calls are TRBV28 and TRBJ2-5; perhaps D is TRBD1 or TRBD2 (5 bases each). CDR1 and CDR2 from the germline V gene are MDHEN and SYDVKM. Trimming took off 5 bases at V and 5 bases at J, with 18 bases between the two ends. This CDR3 has 15 amino acids. CDR3 sequence: CASSPPEWGWETQYF. CDR3 sequence (DNA): TGTGCCAGCAGTCCCCCAGAATGGGGGTGGGAGACCCAGTACTTC.

This clonotype was observed many times. This chain joins TRBV7-2 and TRBJ2-1, with TRBD2 matching 8 bases. Losses at the gene ends were 1 base for V and 6 bases for J; bases not matched to a gene: 5. The CDR3 spans 15 residues. Germline V gene sequence: CDR1 SGHTA, CDR2 FQGNSA. DNA of the CDR3: TGTGCCAGCAGCTTAGTCGGTGCGGGGGGCAATGAGCAGTTCTTC. It specifies CASSLVGAGGNEQFF.

In this sample, this clonotype turned up many times. The genes are TRBV10-3 and TRBJ2-1; 10 bases fit TRBD1. This CDR3 spans 16 amino acids. The V segment lost 8 bases and the J segment 9 bases; nucleotides outside the gene matches: 16. CDR1 and CDR2 (germline): ENHRY, SYGVKD. The CDR3 DNA reads TGTGCCATCGCCACCTTCGGACAGGGGGATGGCGTTGAGCAGTTCTTC. Translating it yields CAIATFGQGDGVEQFF.

Many counts were recorded for this clonotype. The V gene is TRBV19, the J gene TRBJ2-3; TRBD2 is a possible D gene (6 bases). The germline V gene has CDR1 LNHDA and CDR2 SQIVND (reference sequence). The V end was cut by 5 bases, the J end by 10 bases, with 28 bases between. The CDR3 is 17 amino acids. For the CDR3, the DNA is TGTGCCAGTAGTCTCAGGACGGCCCTTCGGGAGACGGATCCGCAGTATTTT. Its protein product is CASSLRTALRETDPQYF.

This clonotype has a count of ten or more. The chain uses TRBV5-1 and TRBJ1-1, with D perhaps matching TRBD1 (5 bases). The CDR3 consists of 16 residues. With 5 bases removed from V and 4 bases from J, the gap between germline ends came to 21 bases. Germline V CDR1 and CDR2: SGHRS, YFSETQ. CDR3 loop: CASSWKVQGGGTEAFF. Written as DNA, the CDR3 is TGCGCCAGCAGTTGGAAGGTCCAGGGCGGTGGCACTGAAGCTTTCTTT.

This clonotype was seen ten or more times. V gene TRBV12-3 or TRBV12-4 combines with J gene TRBJ1-2; possibly TRBD1 for D (6 bases). Trimming pared 4 bases from V and 1 base from J, leaving 7 bases between. The CDR3 length is 13 residues. In DNA, the CDR3 is TGTGCCAGCAGTTCACAGGGTAACTATGGCTACACCTTC. It specifies CASSSQGNYGYTF.

The table lists this clonotype with many counts. The chain is built from TRBV3-1 and TRBJ2-7; a possible D gene is TRBD1 (8 bases). The ends were cut back, 5 bases at V and 5 bases at J, with 16 bases in the middle. This CDR3 region has 14 residues. Per germline, CDR1 LGHDT and CDR2 YNNKEL (reference sequence). CDR3 residues: CASSARQGRDEQYF. The DNA for the CDR3 is TGTGCCAGCAGCGCCCGACAGGGGAGGGACGAGCAGTACTTC.

This sequence joins TRBV20-1 and TRBJ1-3; D unclear. The V and J ends lost 2 bases and 1 base respectively, with 12 bases between them. The CDR3 is 15 residues long. Germline lookup yields CDR1 DFQATT and CDR2 SNEGSKA (reference sequence). The CDR3 DNA follows: TGCAGTGCTAGAAACTCGGAACCTTCTGGAAACACCATATATTTT. Translated, it gives CSARNSEPSGNTIYF.

This clonotype was recorded at least ten times. This chain links TRBV9 with TRBJ2-7, with 9 bases identical to TRBD2. This CDR3 spans 17 amino acids. Germline values: CDR1 SGDLS, CDR2 YYNGEE. The V and J ends lost 0 bases and 0 bases, in that order; junction bases with no gene match: 7. CDR3 sequence (DNA): TGTGCCAGCAGCGTAGGAGTAGCGGGGGTCAACTCCTACGAGCAGTACTTC. Its protein is CASSVGVAGVNSYEQYF.

This clonotype appeared many times. The V and J genes are TRBV20-1 and TRBJ2-3; weak D call: TRBD2 (6 bases). Trimming took off 5 bases at V and 6 bases at J, with 9 bases between the two ends. The V gene's germline CDR1 is DFQATT and CDR2 SNEGSKA (reference sequence). CDR3 length equals 11 residues. For the CDR3, the DNA is TGCAGTGCTGTGCTAGCGGATACGCAGTATTTT. It yields the protein CSAVLADTQYF.

The gene calls are TRBV9 and TRBJ1-1, with D possibly being TRBD1 (6 bases). Trimming took off 1 base at V and 4 bases at J, with 20 bases between the two ends. Germline V lookup: CDR1 SGDLS, CDR2 YYNGEE. CDR3 length: 17 residues. The CDR3 DNA follows: TGTGCCAGCAGCGTAACCGGACAGTTCGGGGAGGGCACTGAAGCTTTCTTT. As protein: CASSVTGQFGEGTEAFF.

There are many counts of this clonotype. In nucleotides, the CDR3 is TGCGCCAGCAGCCTTGACAAATACAGCTCCTACGAGCAGTACTTC. This codes for CASSLDKYSSYEQYF. The genes are TRBV10-2 and TRBJ2-7; D ambiguous. Trimming took 6 bases from V and 0 from J, leaving 15 bases between them. Germline V gene lookup returns CDR1 WSHSY and CDR2 SAAADI. The CDR3 covers 15 residues.

In regard to this clonotype: At one boundary the junction diverges from the germline segment, which might be a read error. The chain couples TRBV6-5 to TRBJ1-2; D possibly corresponds to TRBD1 (6 bases). CDR3 length: 16 residues. Germline loops: CDR1 MNHEY, CDR2 SVGAGI. This CDR3 reads CASSYGRGSVRDGHTF. The CDR3 DNA reads TGTGCCAGCAGTTACGGCAGGGGAAGTGTCAGGGATGGCCACACCTTC.

In its sample, this clonotype was seen a few times. The V call is TRBV5-5, the J call TRBJ2-6; D gene ambiguous. V was clipped by 4 bases and J by 0 bases, with 5 bases between them. The CDR3 is 14 residues long. CDR1 SGHKS and CDR2 YYEKEE come from the germline V gene (reference sequence). For the CDR3, the DNA is TGTGCCAGCAGCCGGATCTCTGGGGCCAACGTCCTGACTTTC. This sequence encodes CASSRISGANVLTF.